A single sample is the source of the 14 T cell receptor beta chains below, sequenced in a study of PD-L1 blockade in urothelial cancer. TCRdb keeps only in-frame clones here, not all; method: immunoSEQ multiplex PCR. The table shows 60,000 to 85,000 clones, with around 90% occurring only once. Material: PBMCs, obtained around atezolizumab (anti-PD-L1) treatment. The source of these receptors is a woman in her 70s with urothelial cancer.

The chain is built from TRBV27 and TRBJ1-6; no clear D gene. The ends were cut back, 3 bases at V and 8 bases at J, with 11 bases in the middle. There are 14 residues in the CDR3. The germline V gene encodes CDR1 MNHEY and CDR2 SMNVEV (reference sequence). In DNA, the CDR3 is TGTGCCAGCAGTTTCCTCCGGTTGGATTCACCCCTCCACTTT. This codes for CASSFLRLDSPLHF.

The chain has TRBV7-9 and TRBJ1-4; D may be TRBD1 (5 bases). Trimming stripped 1 base from V and 5 bases from J, with 17 bases between. The CDR3 consists of 17 residues. The germline V gene encodes CDR1 SEHNR and CDR2 FQNEAQ (reference sequence). CDR3 sequence: CASSLVGSWGLNEKLFF. CDR3 nucleotide sequence: TGTGCCAGCAGCTTAGTTGGGTCTTGGGGCCTAAATGAAAAACTGTTTTTT.

The V and J genes are TRBV28 and TRBJ2-5, with TRBD2 matching 11 bases. V shed 5 bases and J 11 bases; nucleotides not matched to a gene: 7. The CDR3 loop spans 13 amino acids. Germline V CDR1 and CDR2: MDHEN, SYDVKM. The CDR3 DNA reads TGTGCCAGCAGTGTCCTAGCGGGAGGAGGTCAGTACTTC. It codes for CASSVLAGGGQYF.

The rearrangement links TRBV6-1 to TRBJ2-7, with TRBD1 matching 9 bases. Looked up from germline, CDR1 is MNHNS and CDR2 is SASEGT. The CDR3 is 14 residues long. V lost 5 bases, J lost 3 bases, and 5 bases stayed unmatched. The CDR3 loop reads CASSTDRGDYEQYF. For the CDR3, the DNA is TGTGCCAGCAGTACGGACAGGGGCGACTACGAGCAGTACTTC.

The genes are TRBV6-5 and TRBJ1-4, with 9 bases identical to TRBD1. The ends lost 6 bases at V and 8 bases at J; junction bases unmatched: 10. The CDR3 has 15 residues. Germline lookup yields CDR1 MNHEY and CDR2 SVGAGI. The CDR3 region is CASSSRDRVGEKLFF. CDR3 in DNA: TGTGCCAGCAGCAGCCGGGACAGGGTTGGCGAAAAACTGTTTTTT.

V is TRBV30 and J is TRBJ1-3, with D uncertain. The CDR3 has 13 residues. Trimming removed 0 bases from V and 4 bases from J, with 7 bases in between. CDR1 and CDR2 from the germline V gene are GTSNPN and SVGIG (reference sequence). The DNA of the CDR3 is TGTGCCTGGAGTGTTTTTCCAGGAAACACCATATATTTT. It is translated as CAWSVFPGNTIYF. Drawing the rest from reference TRBV30 and TRBJ1-3, the complete variable domain is SQTIHQWPATLVQPVGSPLSLECTVEGTSNPNLYWYRQAAGRGLQLLFYSVGIGQISSEVPQNLSASRPQDRQFILSSKKLLLSDSGFYLCAWSVFPGNTIYFGEGSWLTVV.

The V and J genes are TRBV19 and TRBJ1-1, with D possibly TRBD1 on 6 matching bases. V was trimmed by 3 bases and J by 4 bases, leaving 12 bases between them. The CDR3 covers 14 residues. Germline values: CDR1 LNHDA, CDR2 SQIVND (reference sequence). The CDR3 coding sequence is TGTGCCAGTAGTATCCCGGGGGGCGGCACTGAAGCTTTCTTT. Protein product: CASSIPGGGTEAFF.

The chain employs TRBV7-9 and TRBJ2-4; D possibly corresponds to TRBD1 (5 bases). V was trimmed by 1 base and J by 0 bases, leaving 10 bases between them. This CDR3 region has 16 residues. Germline V gene data show CDR1 as SEHNR and CDR2 as FQNEAQ (reference sequence). CDR3 nucleotide sequence: TGTGCCAGCAGCTTAGGGCAGGGAATAGCCAAAAACATTCAGTACTTC. Residues: CASSLGQGIAKNIQYF.

This rearrangement joins TRBV6-4 to TRBJ1-5, with a tentative D call TRBD1 (6 bases). Germline CDR1 MRHNA, CDR2 SNTAGT. Trimming cost V 6 bases and J 2 bases, with 17 bases left between them. CDR3 size: 16 residues. The CDR3 nucleotides read TGTGCCAGCAGATTACGCCCAGGGGTTGGCAATCAGCCCCAGCATTTT. Protein: CASRLRPGVGNQPQHF.

The J gene is TRBJ2-7, the V gene TRBV4-3; 11 nucleotides line up with TRBD1. The V gene's germline CDR1 is LGHNA and CDR2 YSLEER. The V and J ends lost 3 bases and 2 bases, in that order; junction bases with no gene match: 0. The CDR3 loop spans 14 amino acids. The CDR3 loop reads CASSQDRGPYEQYF. The DNA of the CDR3 is TGCGCCAGCAGCCAGGACAGGGGGCCCTACGAGCAGTACTTC.

The CDR3 sequence is CASSQTATSGSDSYNEQFF. CDR3 DNA: TGTGCCAGCAGCCAGACCGCCACTAGCGGGTCGGACTCTTACAATGAGCAGTTCTTC. The gene calls are TRBV4-2 and TRBJ2-1, with 9 bases lining up with TRBD2. The CDR3 runs to 19 residues. The germline CDR1 and CDR2 sequences are LGHNA and YNFKEQ. Losses at the gene ends were 3 bases for V and 4 bases for J; bases not matched to a gene: 16.

This clone occurred a few times. The chain joins TRBV11-2 to TRBJ1-1; D is unresolved. Trimming took 3 bases from V and 7 from J, leaving 9 bases between them. This CDR3 contains 12 residues. Looked up from germline, CDR1 is SGHAT and CDR2 is FQNNGV. Here the CDR3 reads CASSLIESEAFF. The CDR3 nucleotides are TGTGCCAGCAGCTTGATTGAGAGTGAAGCTTTCTTT.

J is TRBJ1-1 and V is TRBV7-2, with D tentatively TRBD1 (5 bases). The germline V and J ends were trimmed by 1 base and 0 bases, with 9 bases remaining between them. Looked up from germline, CDR1 is SGHTA and CDR2 is FQGNSA. This CDR3 comprises 15 residues. The CDR3 loop is CASSLGGDLNTEAFF. In nucleotides, the CDR3 is TGTGCCAGCAGCTTAGGGGGCGATTTGAACACTGAAGCTTTCTTT.

The chain recombines TRBV27 with TRBJ2-7, with D tentatively TRBD2 (5 bases). The CDR3 loop spans 12 amino acids. The V gene lost 3 bases and the J gene lost 5 bases, with 8 bases spanning the gap. CDR1 MNHEY and CDR2 SMNVEV come from the germline V gene (reference sequence). The CDR3 DNA is TGTGCCAGCAGTTTCCGGGGAGACGAGCAGTACTTC. Protein sequence: CASSFRGDEQYF.